The 7 T cell receptor beta chains in this list originate from one sample, sequenced in a study of T cells in localized non-small cell lung cancer. The protocol was immunoSEQ multiplex PCR, while the TCRdb copy is restricted to in-frame clones and leaves out a portion. Among 100,000 or so clones listed, approximately 91% were seen once. The sequenced sample was PBMCs, obtained before any cancer treatment. All receptors come from a woman aged 40 to 75 with stage II squamous cell lung carcinoma.

This chain connects TRBV7-2 to TRBJ1-3, with 7 bases matching TRBD1. Germline V gene sequence: CDR1 SGHTA, CDR2 FQGNSA. This CDR3 is 17 amino acids long. The V segment lost 2 bases and the J segment 2 bases; nucleotides outside the gene matches: 9. The DNA of the CDR3 is TGTGCCAGCAGCTTATATAGGGGGCGGCAGGCTGGAAACACCATATATTTT. Its protein is CASSLYRGRQAGNTIYF.

J is TRBJ1-1 and V is TRBV19, with D possibly matching TRBD1 (6 bases). Trimming removed 7 bases at V and 5 bases at J, with 11 bases between. The length of the CDR3 is 12 residues. Germline CDR1 LNHDA, CDR2 SQIVND (reference sequence). The CDR3 coding sequence is TGTGCCAGTAACAGGGAGGAAACTGAAGCTTTCTTT. Protein: CASNREETEAFF.

The rearrangement uses TRBV27 and TRBJ2-7; D may match TRBD1 or TRBD2 (5 bases each). Germline CDR1 MNHEY, CDR2 SMNVEV (reference sequence). The CDR3 has 14 residues. V was cut by 3 bases and J by 5 bases, with 14 bases left in between. Here the CDR3 reads CASSLWGPGNEQYF. The CDR3 region has the DNA TGTGCCAGCAGTTTGTGGGGCCCGGGGAACGAGCAGTACTTC.

The chain is built from TRBV4-1 and TRBJ2-7, with 7 bases that match TRBD1. This CDR3 contains 15 residues. V shed 1 base, J shed 4 bases, and the junction held 7 bases outside the gene matches. Germline V CDR1 and CDR2: MGHRA, YSYEKL. DNA for the CDR3: TGCGCCAGCAGCCAAGCCGGGACAGCCGTTTACGAGCAGTACTTC. Amino acid sequence: CASSQAGTAVYEQYF.

The chain carries TRBV21-1 and TRBJ2-3; the D segment call TRBD2 is taken from the table without a DNA check. TRBV21-1 is listed as a pseudogene. CDR3 length: 18 amino acids. CDR3 nucleotide sequence: TGTGCCAGCAGCAATTGGGTGGGGGGGCCCCACCGCACAGATACGCAGTATTTT. Protein sequence: CASSNWVGGPHRTDTQYF.

The chain carries TRBV11-2 and TRBJ2-1; 9 bases match TRBD2. The CDR3 contains 15 residues. The V and J ends lost 1 base and 7 bases, in that order; junction bases with no gene match: 5. Germline-derived CDR1 and CDR2 are SGHAT and FQNNGV. CDR3 sequence: CASSLGLAETNEQFF. CDR3 DNA: TGTGCCAGCAGCTTAGGACTAGCGGAAACAAATGAGCAGTTCTTC.

This chain links TRBV5-1 with TRBJ2-5, with 7 bases that match TRBD2. Germline CDR1 SGHRS, CDR2 YFSETQ. V lost 2 bases, J lost 1 base, and 5 bases stayed unmatched. The CDR3 totals 15 residues. CDR3 in amino acids: CASSLRGVPQETQYF. CDR3 coding DNA: TGCGCCAGCAGCTTACGGGGGGTCCCCCAAGAGACCCAGTACTTC.